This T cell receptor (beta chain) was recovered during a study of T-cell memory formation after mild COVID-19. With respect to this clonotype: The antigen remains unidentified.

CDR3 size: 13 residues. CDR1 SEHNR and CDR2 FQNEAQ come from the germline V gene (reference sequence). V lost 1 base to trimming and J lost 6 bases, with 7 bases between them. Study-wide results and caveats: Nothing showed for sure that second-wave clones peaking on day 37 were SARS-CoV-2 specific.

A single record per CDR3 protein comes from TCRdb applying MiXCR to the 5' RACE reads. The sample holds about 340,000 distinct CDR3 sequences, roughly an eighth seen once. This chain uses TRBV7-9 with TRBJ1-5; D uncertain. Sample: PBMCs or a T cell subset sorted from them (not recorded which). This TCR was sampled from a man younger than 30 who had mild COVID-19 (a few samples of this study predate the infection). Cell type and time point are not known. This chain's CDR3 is CASSLDGVQPQHF. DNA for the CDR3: TGTGCCAGCAGCTTAGACGGAGTTCAGCCCCAGCATTTT.